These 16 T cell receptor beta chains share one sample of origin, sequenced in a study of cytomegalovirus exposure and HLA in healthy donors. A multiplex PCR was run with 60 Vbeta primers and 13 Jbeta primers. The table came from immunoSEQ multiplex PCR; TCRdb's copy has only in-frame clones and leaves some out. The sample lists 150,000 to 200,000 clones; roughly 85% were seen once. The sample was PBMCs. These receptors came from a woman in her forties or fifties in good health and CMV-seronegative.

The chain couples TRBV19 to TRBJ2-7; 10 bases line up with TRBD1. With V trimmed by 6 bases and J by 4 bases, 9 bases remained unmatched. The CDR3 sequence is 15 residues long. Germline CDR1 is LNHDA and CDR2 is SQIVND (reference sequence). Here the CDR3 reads CASSTQTGGGYEQYF. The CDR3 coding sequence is TGTGCCAGTAGCACCCAGACAGGGGGCGGTTACGAGCAGTACTTC.

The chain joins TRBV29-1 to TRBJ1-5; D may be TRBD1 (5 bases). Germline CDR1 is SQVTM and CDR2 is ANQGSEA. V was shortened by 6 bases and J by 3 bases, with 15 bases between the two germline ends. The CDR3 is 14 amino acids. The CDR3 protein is CSVRTQGSNQPQHF. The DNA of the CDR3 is TGCAGCGTCCGCACCCAGGGTTCCAATCAGCCCCAGCATTTT.

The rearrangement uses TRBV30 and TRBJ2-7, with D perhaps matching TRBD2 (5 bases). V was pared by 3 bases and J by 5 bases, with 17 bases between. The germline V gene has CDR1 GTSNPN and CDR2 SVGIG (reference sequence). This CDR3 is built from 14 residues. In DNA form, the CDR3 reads TGTGCCTGGAGAGTCCGGGGATGGGGTCACGAGCAGTACTTC. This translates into CAWRVRGWGHEQYF.

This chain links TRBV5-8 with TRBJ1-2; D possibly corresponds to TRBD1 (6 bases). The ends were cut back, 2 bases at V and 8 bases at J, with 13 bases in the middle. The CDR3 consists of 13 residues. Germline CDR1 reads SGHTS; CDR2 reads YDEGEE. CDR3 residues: CASSLSRDKGYTF. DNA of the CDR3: TGTGCCAGCAGCTTAAGCAGGGACAAAGGCTACACCTTC.

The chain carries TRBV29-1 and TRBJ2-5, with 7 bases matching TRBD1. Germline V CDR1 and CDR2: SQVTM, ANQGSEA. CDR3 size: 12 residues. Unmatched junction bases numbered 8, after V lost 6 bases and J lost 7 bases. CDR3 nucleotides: TGCAGCGTCGACAGGGCCTCAGTGACCCAGTACTTC. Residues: CSVDRASVTQYF. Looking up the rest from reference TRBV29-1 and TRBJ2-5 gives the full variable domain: SAVISQKPSRDICQRGTSLTIQCQVDSQVTMMFWYRQQPGQSLTLIATANQGSEATYESGFVIDKFPISRPNLTFSTLTVSNMSPEDSSIYLCSVDRASVTQYFGPGTRLLVL.

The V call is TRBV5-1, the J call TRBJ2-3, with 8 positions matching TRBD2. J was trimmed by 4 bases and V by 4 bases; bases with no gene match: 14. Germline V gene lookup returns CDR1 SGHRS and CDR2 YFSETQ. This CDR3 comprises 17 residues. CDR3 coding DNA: TGCGCCAGCAGCCCGGGACTAGACGAGGATAGCGCAGATACGCAGTATTTT. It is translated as CASSPGLDEDSADTQYF. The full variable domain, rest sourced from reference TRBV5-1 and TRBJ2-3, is KAGVTQTPRYLIKTRGQQVTLSCSPISGHRSVSWYQQTPGQGLQFLFEYFSETQRNKGNFPGRFSGRQFSNSRSEMNVSTLELGDSALYLCASSPGLDEDSADTQYFGPGTRLTVL.

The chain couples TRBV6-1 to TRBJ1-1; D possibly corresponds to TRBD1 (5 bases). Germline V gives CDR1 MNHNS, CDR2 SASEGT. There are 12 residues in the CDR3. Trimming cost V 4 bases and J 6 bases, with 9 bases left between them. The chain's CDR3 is CASSARDPEAFF. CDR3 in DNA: TGTGCCAGCAGTGCCAGGGATCCTGAAGCTTTCTTT.

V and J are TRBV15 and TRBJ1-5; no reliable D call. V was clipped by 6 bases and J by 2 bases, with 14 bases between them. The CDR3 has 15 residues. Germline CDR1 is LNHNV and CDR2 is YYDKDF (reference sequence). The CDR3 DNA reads TGTGCCACCAGGGAGGTGAGGGAAGGCAATCAGCCCCAGCATTTT. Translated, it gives CATREVREGNQPQHF.

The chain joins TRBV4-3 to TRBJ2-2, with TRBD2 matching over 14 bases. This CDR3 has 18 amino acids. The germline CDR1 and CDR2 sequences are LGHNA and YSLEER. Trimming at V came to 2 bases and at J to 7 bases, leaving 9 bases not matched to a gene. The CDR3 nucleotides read TGCGCCAGCAGCCAACGCTCGGGACTAGCGGGAGCGAACGGGGAGCTGTTTTTT. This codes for CASSQRSGLAGANGELFF.

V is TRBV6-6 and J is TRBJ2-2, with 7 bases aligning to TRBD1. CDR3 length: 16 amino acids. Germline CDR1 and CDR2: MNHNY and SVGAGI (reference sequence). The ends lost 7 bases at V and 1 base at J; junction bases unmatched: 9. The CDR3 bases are TGTGCCAGCACCACTCCCCACAGGGGGAACACCGGGGAGCTGTTTTTT. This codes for CASTTPHRGNTGELFF.

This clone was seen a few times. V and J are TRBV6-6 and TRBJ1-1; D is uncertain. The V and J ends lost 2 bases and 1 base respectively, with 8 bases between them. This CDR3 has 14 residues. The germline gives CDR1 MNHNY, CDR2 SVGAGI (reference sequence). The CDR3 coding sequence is TGTGCCAGCAGTTACGGGCAGGAGAACACTGAAGCTTTCTTT. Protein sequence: CASSYGQENTEAFF.

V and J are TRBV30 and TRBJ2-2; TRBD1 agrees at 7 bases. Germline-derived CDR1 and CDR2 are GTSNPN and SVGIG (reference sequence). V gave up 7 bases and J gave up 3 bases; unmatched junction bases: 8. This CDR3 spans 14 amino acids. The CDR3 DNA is TGTGCCTCTAAACAGGGGCGGGACACCGGGGAGCTGTTTTTT. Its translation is CASKQGRDTGELFF.

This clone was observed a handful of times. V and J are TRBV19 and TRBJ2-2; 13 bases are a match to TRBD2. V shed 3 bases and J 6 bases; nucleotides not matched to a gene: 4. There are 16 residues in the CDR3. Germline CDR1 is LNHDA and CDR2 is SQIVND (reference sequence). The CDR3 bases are TGTGCCAGTAGTATGTCTGGACTAGCGGGAGCCGGGGAGCTGTTTTTT. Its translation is CASSMSGLAGAGELFF.

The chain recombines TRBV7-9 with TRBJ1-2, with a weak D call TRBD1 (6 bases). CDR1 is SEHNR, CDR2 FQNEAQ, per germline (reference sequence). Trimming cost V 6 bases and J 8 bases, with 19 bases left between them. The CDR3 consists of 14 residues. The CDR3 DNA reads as TGTGCCAGCAGGGGGGGGGCAGGGGCGCAAGGCTACACCTTC. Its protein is CASRGGAGAQGYTF.

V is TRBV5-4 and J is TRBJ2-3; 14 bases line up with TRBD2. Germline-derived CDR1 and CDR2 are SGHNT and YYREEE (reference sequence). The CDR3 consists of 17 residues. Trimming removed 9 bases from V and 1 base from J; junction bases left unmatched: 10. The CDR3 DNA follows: TGTGCCACCGACTGGACTAGCGGGAGGCCCCGCACAGATACGCAGTATTTT. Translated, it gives CATDWTSGRPRTDTQYF. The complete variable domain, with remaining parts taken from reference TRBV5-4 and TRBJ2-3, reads ETGVTQSPTHLIKTRGQQVTLRCSSQSGHNTVSWYQQALGQGPQFIFQYYREEENGRGNFPPRFSGLQFPNYSSELNVNALELDDSALYLCATDWTSGRPRTDTQYFGPGTRLTVL.

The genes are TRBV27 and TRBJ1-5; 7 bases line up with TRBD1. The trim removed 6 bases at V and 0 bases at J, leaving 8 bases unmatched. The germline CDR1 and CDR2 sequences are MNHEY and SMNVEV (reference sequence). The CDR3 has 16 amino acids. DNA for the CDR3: TGTGCCAGCAGCCGGGACAGAGTCCTTAGCAATCAGCCCCAGCATTTT. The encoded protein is CASSRDRVLSNQPQHF.